One TCR beta chain is described in this entry. This entry comes from a study of Ad26.COV2.S vaccination and SARS-CoV-2 variants. Across the study: Intramuscular Ad26.COV2.S doses were given once or twice, 56 days apart.

TCRdb keeps only in-frame clones here, not all; method: immunoSEQ multiplex PCR. The table lists roughly 300,000 clones, about nine tenths of them singletons, with about 6.4% in the top ten. This sample's treatment: around 19 received Ad26.COV2.S at low or high dose, single or two shots; roughly five received placebo; per-sample allocation not given. Sample collection was performed on day 63 after the first vaccine or placebo injection. The individual, an adult aged 18-55 years, was a donor in Boston. The source was peripheral blood, collected in a trial of Ad26.COV2.S vaccine versus placebo. The sequence was collected from a person between 18 and 65 years old who received the Ad26.COV2.S COVID-19 vaccine or a placebo.

CDR3 sequence (DNA): TGTGCCAGCAGTTTTTCCCTAGGGTATACGCAGTATTTT. It translates to CASSFSLGYTQYF. The chain recombines TRBV27 with TRBJ2-3; D uncertain. V was shortened by 3 bases and J by 7 bases, with 11 bases between the two germline ends. The CDR3 extends over 13 amino acids. In germline, CDR1 is MNHEY, CDR2 SMNVEV (reference sequence).